The next 6 T cell receptor beta chains were all read from a single sample in a study of T cell responses to AZD1222 COVID-19 vaccine. The protocol was immunoSEQ multiplex PCR, while the TCRdb copy is restricted to in-frame clones and leaves out a portion. The data show approximately 130,000 clones, roughly 87% seen once. The input for sequencing was peripheral blood, taken 28 days after the second AZD1222 dose. Receptor source: an adult who received the AZD1222 COVID-19 vaccine.

The chain couples TRBV27 to TRBJ2-2, with 7 positions matching TRBD1. V lost 7 bases to trimming and J lost 0 bases; unmatched junction nucleotides: 8. CDR3 length equals 16 residues. CDR1 and CDR2 from the germline V gene are MNHEY and SMNVEV (reference sequence). The CDR3 DNA reads TGTGCCAGCAAGAAAGCCGGGACAGCGAACACCGGGGAGCTGTTTTTT. Its translation is CASKKAGTANTGELFF.

The CDR3 sequence: CASSLLAGTYEQYF. The CDR3 bases are TGTGCCAGCAGCTTACTAGCGGGAACCTACGAGCAGTACTTC. The genes are TRBV7-2 and TRBJ2-7; 9 positions agree with TRBD2. There are 14 residues in the CDR3. CDR1 is SGHTA and CDR2 is FQGNSA in the germline V gene. The V and J ends lost 2 bases and 2 bases, in that order; junction bases with no gene match: 1.

This clone was seen a few times. The chain has TRBV19 and TRBJ2-5, with no clear D. The ends were cut back, 5 bases at V and 0 bases at J, with 13 bases in the middle. Germline V lookup: CDR1 LNHDA, CDR2 SQIVND (reference sequence). The CDR3 is made up of 15 amino acids. The CDR3 loop is CASSPWTFDQETQYF. The CDR3 region has the DNA TGTGCCAGTAGTCCTTGGACGTTTGACCAAGAGACCCAGTACTTC.

V is TRBV2 and J is TRBJ2-1; D not certain. The CDR3 loop spans 13 amino acids. Germline V gives CDR1 SNHLY, CDR2 FYNNEI. Trimming shortened V by 8 bases and J by 0 bases, and 8 bases separated the two germline ends. CDR3 region: CASGLSSYNEQFF. CDR3 DNA: TGTGCCAGCGGTTTGAGCTCCTACAATGAGCAGTTCTTC.

This chain uses TRBV5-1 with TRBJ2-5; 9 positions match TRBD2. Germline CDR1 is SGHRS and CDR2 is YFSETQ. This CDR3 contains 17 residues. V trimming: 1 base; J trimming: 0 bases; junction bases outside the gene matches: 7. The CDR3 protein is CASSLRSSGGNQETQYF. CDR3 DNA sequence: TGCGCCAGCAGCTTGAGAAGTAGCGGGGGAAACCAAGAGACCCAGTACTTC.

The gene calls are TRBV10-3 and TRBJ1-2; 7 bases fit TRBD1. The junction had 0 bases not matched to a gene; V was cut back by 3 bases and J by 2 bases. Germline V gene data show CDR1 as ENHRY and CDR2 as SYGVKD. There are 13 residues in the CDR3. CDR3 amino acids: CAISEGGNYGYTF. DNA for the CDR3: TGTGCCATCAGTGAAGGGGGCAACTATGGCTACACCTTC.